These 18 T cell receptor beta chains share one sample of origin, sequenced in a study of cytomegalovirus exposure and HLA in healthy donors. Primers: 60 Vbeta forward and 13 Jbeta reverse. The repertoire was sequenced with immunoSEQ multiplex PCR; TCRdb's copy has only in-frame clones and lacks some. Of about 190,000 clones listed, about four fifths are singletons. Material: PBMCs. The receptors derive from a woman aged 25 to 39 in good health and CMV-seropositive.

This clone was detected a few times. Here the CDR3 DNA reads TGCGCCAGCAGTGGGCCTAGCGGATGGAATGATGAGCAGTTCTTC. It encodes CASSGPSGWNDEQFF. This chain uses TRBV10-1 with TRBJ2-1; TRBD2 matches 7 bases. The trim removed 4 bases at V and 8 bases at J, leaving 11 bases unmatched. Looked up from germline, CDR1 is WNHNN and CDR2 is SYGVQD (reference sequence). The CDR3 totals 15 residues.

This rearrangement joins TRBV14 to TRBJ2-1; TRBD2 agrees at 7 bases. The trim removed 4 bases at V and 8 bases at J, leaving 2 bases unmatched. This CDR3 spans 12 amino acids. Germline CDR1 reads SGHDN; CDR2 reads FVKESK. This chain's CDR3 is CASSRTSDEQFF. The CDR3, as DNA: TGTGCCAGCAGCCGCACTAGCGATGAGCAGTTCTTC.

The chain couples TRBV7-9 to TRBJ1-4; 7 bases agree with TRBD1. CDR1 is SEHNR, CDR2 FQNEAQ, per germline (reference sequence). With 5 bases clipped from V and 3 bases from J, the junction kept 3 bases outside the gene matches. There are 14 residues in the CDR3. The CDR3 DNA sequence: TGTGCCAGCAGCGAGACAGGGTCTAATGAAAAACTGTTTTTT. Amino acid sequence: CASSETGSNEKLFF.

The chain uses TRBV11-2 and TRBJ2-7; no definite D call. V gave up 4 bases and J gave up 4 bases, with 20 bases separating them. Germline lookup yields CDR1 SGHAT and CDR2 FQNNGV. The CDR3 consists of 16 residues. The CDR3 reads CASSSRTVTLRYEQYF. In DNA form, the CDR3 reads TGTGCCAGCAGCTCCCGAACAGTAACCCTTAGGTACGAGCAGTACTTC. Drawing the rest from reference TRBV11-2 and TRBJ2-7, the complete variable domain is EAGVAQSPRYKIIEKRQSVAFWCNPISGHATLYWYQQILGQGPKLLIQFQNNGVVDDSQLPKDRFSAERLKGVDSTLKIQPAKLEDSAVYLCASSSRTVTLRYEQYFGPGTRLTVT.

This clone was observed once. The V call is TRBV7-6, the J call TRBJ2-2; 8 bases fit TRBD1. J gave up 3 bases and V 0 bases, and 6 bases lay outside the gene matches. This CDR3 is 17 amino acids long. Germline CDR1 is SGHVS and CDR2 is FNYEAQ. CDR3 bases: TGTGCCAGCAGCTTAGCGGGGGGACAGGTGTACACCGGGGAGCTGTTTTTT. Protein: CASSLAGGQVYTGELFF.

The chain recombines TRBV5-1 with TRBJ2-4; no firm D call. Per the germline V gene, CDR1 is SGHRS and CDR2 is YFSETQ. The CDR3 is 16 amino acids. Trimming shortened V by 4 bases and J by 5 bases, and 19 bases separated the two germline ends. CDR3 amino acids: CASSLFAAPNQNIQYF. CDR3 in DNA: TGCGCCAGCAGCCTATTTGCGGCCCCTAATCAAAACATTCAGTACTTC.

This clone was found a few times. V gene TRBV5-4 combines with J gene TRBJ2-2; 8 bases map to TRBD1. The ends lost 0 bases at V and 5 bases at J; junction bases unmatched: 3. The length of the CDR3 is 15 residues. CDR1 SGHNT and CDR2 YYREEE come from the germline V gene (reference sequence). The CDR3: CASSLDRGKTGELFF. The CDR3 bases are TGTGCCAGCAGCTTGGACAGGGGGAAAACCGGGGAGCTGTTTTTT.

The DNA of the CDR3 is TGTGCCAGCAGCTTAAGGACTAGCGGGATTAACTACAATGAGCAGTTCTTC. Its translation: CASSLRTSGINYNEQFF. The chain uses TRBV11-2 and TRBJ2-1; 12 bases fit TRBD2. The CDR3 contains 17 residues. V shed 2 bases and J 3 bases; nucleotides not matched to a gene: 5. Germline CDR1 and CDR2: SGHAT and FQNNGV.

The rearrangement links TRBV27 to TRBJ1-2; the match to TRBD1 covers 7 bases. Germline values: CDR1 MNHEY, CDR2 SMNVEV (reference sequence). V lost 6 bases to trimming and J lost 8 bases; unmatched junction nucleotides: 15. The CDR3 length is 15 residues. The CDR3 loop is CASRPGSGGPRGYTF. CDR3 coding DNA: TGTGCCAGCAGGCCAGGCTCAGGGGGACCACGCGGCTACACCTTC.

The CDR3 protein is CASSPTGLAGYEQYF. CDR3 nucleotides: TGCGCCAGCAGCCCCACGGGACTAGCGGGATACGAGCAGTACTTC. The chain uses TRBV5-1 and TRBJ2-7; 13 positions agree with TRBD2. Germline CDR1 is SGHRS and CDR2 is YFSETQ. The J segment lost 4 bases and the V segment lost 4 bases, leaving 5 bases of the junction unmatched. CDR3 length equals 15 residues.

The rearrangement links TRBV28 to TRBJ2-6; D possibly corresponds to TRBD1 (5 bases). Germline CDR1 and CDR2: MDHEN and SYDVKM. CDR3 length equals 14 residues. Trimming took 10 bases from V and 1 from J, leaving 11 bases between them. CDR3 coding DNA: TGTGCCACACTCCAGGGATCTGGGGCCAACGTCCTGACTTTC. It codes for CATLQGSGANVLTF.

This clone was seen a single time. V usage is TRBV6-1 and J usage is TRBJ2-7; possibly TRBD2 for D (5 bases). The CDR3 covers 14 residues. Trimming stripped 1 base from V and 12 bases from J, with 19 bases between. Germline V gene lookup returns CDR1 MNHNS and CDR2 SASEGT. The CDR3 region has the DNA TGTGCCAGCAGTGAAGATCAAGCGGCGTTCACCGGGTACTTC. It encodes CASSEDQAAFTGYF.

This chain links TRBV19 with TRBJ1-5, with D maybe TRBD1 (5 bases). Trimming stripped 3 bases from V and 4 bases from J, with 19 bases between. Germline values: CDR1 LNHDA, CDR2 SQIVND (reference sequence). This CDR3 has 17 residues. The CDR3 region is CASSMFARVIGNQPQHF. CDR3 nucleotide sequence: TGTGCCAGTAGTATGTTTGCCAGGGTAATTGGGAATCAGCCCCAGCATTTT.

The genes are TRBV6-5 and TRBJ1-1, with D maybe TRBD1 (5 bases). Germline V gene lookup returns CDR1 MNHEY and CDR2 SVGAGI. The CDR3 runs 14 residues. V lost 7 bases and J lost 4, with 16 bases in between. The CDR3 DNA reads TGTGCCAGCAAAAATCCCTGGGGGGGCACTGAAGCTTTCTTT. Amino acid sequence: CASKNPWGGTEAFF.

This clone came up once. The J gene is TRBJ2-5, the V gene TRBV11-2; D unclear. Germline CDR1 is SGHAT and CDR2 is FQNNGV. The germline V and J ends were trimmed by 6 bases and 1 base, with 12 bases remaining between them. CDR3 size: 14 residues. CDR3 amino acids: CASRLTGSQETQYF. As DNA, the CDR3 is TGTGCCAGCAGGTTGACCGGGTCCCAAGAGACCCAGTACTTC. The full variable domain, rest sourced from reference TRBV11-2 and TRBJ2-5, is EAGVAQSPRYKIIEKRQSVAFWCNPISGHATLYWYQQILGQGPKLLIQFQNNGVVDDSQLPKDRFSAERLKGVDSTLKIQPAKLEDSAVYLCASRLTGSQETQYFGPGTRLLVL.

The V gene is TRBV9, the J gene TRBJ2-3; 8 bases fit TRBD2. Germline trimming cut 7 bases from V and 1 base from J; bases unmatched to any gene: 11. Germline loops: CDR1 SGDLS, CDR2 YYNGEE. This CDR3 has 16 amino acids. CDR3 residues: CASAHGGEDGTDTQYF. In DNA form, the CDR3 reads TGTGCCAGCGCTCACGGGGGGGAGGACGGCACAGATACGCAGTATTTT.

This chain links TRBV2 with TRBJ1-1; perhaps TRBD1 as D (6 bases). V lost 2 bases to trimming and J lost 6 bases, with 16 bases between them. Per the germline V gene, CDR1 is SNHLY and CDR2 is FYNNEI. This CDR3 spans 15 amino acids. The CDR3 DNA reads TGTGCCAGCAGTGAAAGCGCATATTCAGGGGCTGAAGCTTTCTTT. Translated: CASSESAYSGAEAFF.

V gene TRBV29-1 combines with J gene TRBJ2-7; D is unresolved. The germline V gene has CDR1 SQVTM and CDR2 ANQGSEA. V lost 2 bases to trimming and J lost 0 bases, with 14 bases between them. There are 15 residues in the CDR3. The CDR3: CSVERRSRSSYEQYF. DNA of the CDR3: TGCAGCGTTGAACGGCGCTCCCGGAGCTCCTACGAGCAGTACTTC.